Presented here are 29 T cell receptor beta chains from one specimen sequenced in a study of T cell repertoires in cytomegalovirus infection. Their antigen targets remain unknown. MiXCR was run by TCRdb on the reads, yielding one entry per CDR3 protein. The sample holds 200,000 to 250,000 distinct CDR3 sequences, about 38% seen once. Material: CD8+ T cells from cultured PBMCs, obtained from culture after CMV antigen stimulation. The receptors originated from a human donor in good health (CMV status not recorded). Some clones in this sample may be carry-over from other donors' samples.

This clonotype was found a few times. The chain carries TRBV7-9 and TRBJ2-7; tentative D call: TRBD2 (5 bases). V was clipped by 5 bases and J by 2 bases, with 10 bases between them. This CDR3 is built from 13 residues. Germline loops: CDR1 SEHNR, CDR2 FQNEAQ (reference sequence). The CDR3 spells CASSAHGTYEQYF. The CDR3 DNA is TGTGCCAGCAGCGCCCACGGGACCTACGAGCAGTACTTC. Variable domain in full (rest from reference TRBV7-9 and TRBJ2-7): DTGVSQNPRHKITKRGQNVTFRCDPISEHNRLYWYRQTLGQGPEFLTYFQNEAQLEKSRLLSDRFSAERPKGSFSTLEIQRTEQGDSAMYLCASSAHGTYEQYFGPGTRLTVT.

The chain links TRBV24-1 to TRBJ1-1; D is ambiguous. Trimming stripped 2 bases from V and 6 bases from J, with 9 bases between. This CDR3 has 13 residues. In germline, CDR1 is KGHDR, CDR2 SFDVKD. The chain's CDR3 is CATSDWTASEAFF. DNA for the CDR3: TGTGCCACCAGTGATTGGACGGCATCTGAAGCTTTCTTT.

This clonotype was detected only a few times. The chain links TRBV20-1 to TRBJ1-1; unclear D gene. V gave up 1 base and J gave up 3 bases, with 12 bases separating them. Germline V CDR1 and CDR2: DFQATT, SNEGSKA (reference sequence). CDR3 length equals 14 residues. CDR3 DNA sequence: TGCAGTGCTAGAGGTGGCCAGACGGACACTGAAGCTTTCTTT. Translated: CSARGGQTDTEAFF.

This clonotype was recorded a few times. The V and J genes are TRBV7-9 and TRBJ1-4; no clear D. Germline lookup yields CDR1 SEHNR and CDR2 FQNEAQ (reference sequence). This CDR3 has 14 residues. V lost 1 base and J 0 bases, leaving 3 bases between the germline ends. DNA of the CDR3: TGTGCCAGCAGCTTAGTCACAACTAATGAAAAACTGTTTTTT. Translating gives CASSLVTTNEKLFF.

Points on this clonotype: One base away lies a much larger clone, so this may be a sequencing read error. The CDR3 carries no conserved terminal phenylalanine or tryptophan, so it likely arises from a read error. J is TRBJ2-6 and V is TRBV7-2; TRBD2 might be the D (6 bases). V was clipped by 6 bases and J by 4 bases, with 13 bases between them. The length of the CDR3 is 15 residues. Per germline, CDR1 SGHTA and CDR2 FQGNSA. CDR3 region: CASSWTEGGANVLTY. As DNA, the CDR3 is TGTGCCAGCAGTTGGACGGAGGGAGGGGCCAACGTCCTGACTTAC.

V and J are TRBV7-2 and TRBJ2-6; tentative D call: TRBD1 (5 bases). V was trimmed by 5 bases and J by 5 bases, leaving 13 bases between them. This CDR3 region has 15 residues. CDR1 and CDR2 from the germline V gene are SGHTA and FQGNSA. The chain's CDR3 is CASSLQGHRANVLTF. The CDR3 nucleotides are TGTGCCAGCAGCCTCCAGGGTCATAGGGCCAACGTCCTGACTTTC.

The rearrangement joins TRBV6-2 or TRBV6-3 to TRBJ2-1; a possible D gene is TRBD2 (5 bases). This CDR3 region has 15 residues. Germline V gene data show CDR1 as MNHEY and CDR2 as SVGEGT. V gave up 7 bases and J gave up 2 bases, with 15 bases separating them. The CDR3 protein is CASTRAVPTYNEQFF. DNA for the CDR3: TGTGCCAGCACCCGAGCGGTTCCAACCTACAATGAGCAGTTCTTC.

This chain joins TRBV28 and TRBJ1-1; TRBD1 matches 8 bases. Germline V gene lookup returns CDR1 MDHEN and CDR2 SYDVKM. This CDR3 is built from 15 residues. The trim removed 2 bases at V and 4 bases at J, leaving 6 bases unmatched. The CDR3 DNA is TGTGCCAGCAGTTTAAGGCAGGGGGCCGTCACTGAAGCTTTCTTT. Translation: CASSLRQGAVTEAFF.

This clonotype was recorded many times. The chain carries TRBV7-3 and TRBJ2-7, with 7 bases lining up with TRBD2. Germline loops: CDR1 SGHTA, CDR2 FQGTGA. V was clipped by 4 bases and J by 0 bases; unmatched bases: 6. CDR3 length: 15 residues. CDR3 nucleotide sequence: TGTGCCAGCAGCTCATACGGGGGGAGCTCCTACGAGCAGTACTTC. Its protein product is CASSSYGGSSYEQYF. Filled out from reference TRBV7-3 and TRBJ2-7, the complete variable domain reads GAGVSQTPSNKVTEKGKYVELRCDPISGHTALYWYRQSLGQGPEFLIYFQGTGAADDSGLPNDRFFAVRPEGSVSTLKIQRTERGDSAVYLCASSSYGGSSYEQYFGPGTRLTVT.

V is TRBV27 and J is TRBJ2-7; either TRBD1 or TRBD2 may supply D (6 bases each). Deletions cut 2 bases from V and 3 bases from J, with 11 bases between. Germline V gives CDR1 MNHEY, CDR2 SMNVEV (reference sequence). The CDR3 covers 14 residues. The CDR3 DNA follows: TGTGCCAGCAGTTTAGCAGGGGAGGTCTACGAGCAGTACTTC. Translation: CASSLAGEVYEQYF.

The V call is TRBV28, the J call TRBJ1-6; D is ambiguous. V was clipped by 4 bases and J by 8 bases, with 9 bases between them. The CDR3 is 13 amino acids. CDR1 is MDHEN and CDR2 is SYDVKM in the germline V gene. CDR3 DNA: TGTGCCAGCAGTTCTAGTACCTATTCACCCCTCCACTTT. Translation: CASSSSTYSPLHF.

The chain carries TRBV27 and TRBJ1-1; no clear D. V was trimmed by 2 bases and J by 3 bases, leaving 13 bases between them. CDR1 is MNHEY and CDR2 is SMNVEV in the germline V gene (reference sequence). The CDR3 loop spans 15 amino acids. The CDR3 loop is CASSLRAAGYTEAFF. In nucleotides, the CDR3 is TGTGCCAGCAGTTTACGGGCCGCGGGGTACACTGAAGCTTTCTTT.

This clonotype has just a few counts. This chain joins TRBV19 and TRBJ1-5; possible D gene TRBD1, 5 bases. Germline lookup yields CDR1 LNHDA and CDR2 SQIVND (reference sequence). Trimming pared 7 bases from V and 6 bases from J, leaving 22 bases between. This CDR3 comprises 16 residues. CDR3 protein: CASNDSGRAMGQPQHF. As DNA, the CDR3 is TGTGCCAGTAATGATTCGGGACGGGCAATGGGTCAGCCCCAGCATTTT.

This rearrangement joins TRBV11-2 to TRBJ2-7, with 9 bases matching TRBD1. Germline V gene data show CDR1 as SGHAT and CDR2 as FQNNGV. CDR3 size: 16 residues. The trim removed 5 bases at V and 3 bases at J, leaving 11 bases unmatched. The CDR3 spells CASSAITGGDYYEQYF. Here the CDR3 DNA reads TGTGCCAGCAGCGCAATAACAGGGGGCGATTACTACGAGCAGTACTTC.

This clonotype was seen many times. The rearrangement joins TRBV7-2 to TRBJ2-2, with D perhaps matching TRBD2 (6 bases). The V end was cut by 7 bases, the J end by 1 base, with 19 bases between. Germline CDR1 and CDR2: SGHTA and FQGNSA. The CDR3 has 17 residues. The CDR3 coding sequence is TGTGCCAGCATCCAAGGACGATACGGGGGGAACACCGGGGAGCTGTTTTTT. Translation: CASIQGRYGGNTGELFF.

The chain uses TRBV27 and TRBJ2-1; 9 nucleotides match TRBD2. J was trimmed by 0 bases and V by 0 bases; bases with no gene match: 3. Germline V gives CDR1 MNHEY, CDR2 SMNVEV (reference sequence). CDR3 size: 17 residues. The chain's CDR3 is CASSLSSGGHSYNEQFF. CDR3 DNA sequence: TGTGCCAGCAGTTTATCTAGCGGGGGCCACTCCTACAATGAGCAGTTCTTC.

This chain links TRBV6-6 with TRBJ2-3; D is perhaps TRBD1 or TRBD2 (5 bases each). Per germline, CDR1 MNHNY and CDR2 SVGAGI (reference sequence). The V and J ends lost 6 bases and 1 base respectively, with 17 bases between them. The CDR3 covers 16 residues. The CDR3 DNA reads TGTGCCAGCAGACTCTCCGGGACGGCTCGCACAGATACGCAGTATTTT. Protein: CASRLSGTARTDTQYF.

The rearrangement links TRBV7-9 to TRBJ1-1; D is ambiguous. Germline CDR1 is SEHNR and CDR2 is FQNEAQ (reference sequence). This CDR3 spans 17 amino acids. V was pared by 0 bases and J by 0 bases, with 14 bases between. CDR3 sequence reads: CASSLALRTEMNTEAFF. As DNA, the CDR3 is TGTGCCAGCAGCTTAGCCTTACGTACAGAGATGAACACTGAAGCTTTCTTT.

The CDR3 coding sequence is TGTGCCAGCAGCTTGGAGGGGGCGCGTGAAAAACTGTTTTTT. Translation: CASSLEGAREKLFF. The chain has TRBV7-2 and TRBJ1-4; TRBD1 matches 7 bases. CDR3 length equals 14 residues. V lost 3 bases, J lost 7 bases, and 5 bases stayed unmatched. CDR1 and CDR2 (germline): SGHTA, FQGNSA.

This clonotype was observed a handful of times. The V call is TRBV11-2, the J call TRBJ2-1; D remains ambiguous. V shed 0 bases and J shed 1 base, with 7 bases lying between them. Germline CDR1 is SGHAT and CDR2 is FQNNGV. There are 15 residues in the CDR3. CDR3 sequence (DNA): TGTGCCAGCAGCTTAGATAGGAGTTCCTACAATGAGCAGTTCTTC. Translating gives CASSLDRSSYNEQFF. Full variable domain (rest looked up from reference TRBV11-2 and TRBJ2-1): EAGVAQSPRYKIIEKRQSVAFWCNPISGHATLYWYQQILGQGPKLLIQFQNNGVVDDSQLPKDRFSAERLKGVDSTLKIQPAKLEDSAVYLCASSLDRSSYNEQFFGPGTRLTVL.

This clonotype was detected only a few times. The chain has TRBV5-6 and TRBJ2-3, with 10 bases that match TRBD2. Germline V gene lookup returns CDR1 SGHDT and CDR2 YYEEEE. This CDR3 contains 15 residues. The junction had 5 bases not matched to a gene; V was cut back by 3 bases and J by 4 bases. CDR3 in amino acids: CASSSASGGADTQYF. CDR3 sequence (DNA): TGTGCCAGCAGCTCTGCCAGCGGGGGGGCAGATACGCAGTATTTT.

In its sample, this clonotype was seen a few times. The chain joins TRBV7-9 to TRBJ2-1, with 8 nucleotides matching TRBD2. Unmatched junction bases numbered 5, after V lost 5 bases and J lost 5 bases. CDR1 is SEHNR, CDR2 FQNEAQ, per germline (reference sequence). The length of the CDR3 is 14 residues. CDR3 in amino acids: CASSPKLADNEQFF. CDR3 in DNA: TGTGCCAGCAGCCCCAAACTAGCGGACAATGAGCAGTTCTTC.

CDR3 coding DNA: TGTGCCAGCAGTAGACAGGAGGTCAGTGAGCAGTACTTC. This encodes CASSRQEVSEQYF. This sequence joins TRBV27 and TRBJ2-7, with D maybe TRBD1 (6 bases). V was cut by 5 bases and J by 7 bases, with 15 bases left in between. The CDR3 length is 13 residues. Germline V gene lookup returns CDR1 MNHEY and CDR2 SMNVEV (reference sequence).

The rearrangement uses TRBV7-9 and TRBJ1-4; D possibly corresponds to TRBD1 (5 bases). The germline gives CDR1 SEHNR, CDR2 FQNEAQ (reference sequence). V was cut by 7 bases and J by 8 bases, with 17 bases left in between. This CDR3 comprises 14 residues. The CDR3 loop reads CASTVTDQKEKLFF. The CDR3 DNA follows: TGTGCCAGCACCGTGACAGATCAAAAGGAAAAACTGTTTTTT.

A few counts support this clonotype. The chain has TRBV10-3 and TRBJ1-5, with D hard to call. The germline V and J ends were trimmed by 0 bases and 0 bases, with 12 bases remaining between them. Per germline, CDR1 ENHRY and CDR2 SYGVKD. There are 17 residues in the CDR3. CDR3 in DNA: TGTGCCATCAGTGAGTCCGAGGCCCAGCATAGCAATCAGCCCCAGCATTTT. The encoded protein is CAISESEAQHSNQPQHF.

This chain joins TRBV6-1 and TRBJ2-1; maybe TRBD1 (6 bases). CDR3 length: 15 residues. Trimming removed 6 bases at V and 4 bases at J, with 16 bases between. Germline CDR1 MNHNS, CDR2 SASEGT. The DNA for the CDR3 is TGTGCCAGCAGGGCCGGGACACCGATTTACAATGAGCAGTTCTTC. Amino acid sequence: CASRAGTPIYNEQFF.

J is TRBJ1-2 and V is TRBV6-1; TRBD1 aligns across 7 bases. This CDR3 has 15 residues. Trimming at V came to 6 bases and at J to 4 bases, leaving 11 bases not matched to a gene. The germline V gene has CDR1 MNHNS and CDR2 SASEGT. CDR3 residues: CASSPHRDRIYGYTF. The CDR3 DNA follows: TGTGCCAGCAGCCCTCACCGGGACAGAATCTATGGCTACACCTTC.

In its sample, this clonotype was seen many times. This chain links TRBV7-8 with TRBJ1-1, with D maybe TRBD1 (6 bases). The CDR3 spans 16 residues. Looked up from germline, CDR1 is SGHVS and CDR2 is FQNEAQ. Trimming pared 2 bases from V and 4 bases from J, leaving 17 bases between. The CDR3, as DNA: TGTGCCAGCAGCTTACCCGAACAAGGAGGGGGCACTGAAGCTTTCTTT. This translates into CASSLPEQGGGTEAFF. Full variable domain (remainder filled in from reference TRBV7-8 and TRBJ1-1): GAGVSQSPRYKVAKRGQDVALRCDPISGHVSLFWYQQALGQGPEFLTYFQNEAQLDKSGLPSDRFFAERPEGSVSTLKIQRTQQEDSAVYLCASSLPEQGGGTEAFFGQGTRLTVV.

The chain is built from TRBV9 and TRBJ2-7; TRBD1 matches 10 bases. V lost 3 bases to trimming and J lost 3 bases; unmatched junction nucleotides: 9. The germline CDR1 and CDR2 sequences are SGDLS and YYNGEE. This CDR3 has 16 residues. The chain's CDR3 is CASSEGQGPAYYEQYF. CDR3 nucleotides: TGTGCCAGCAGCGAGGGACAGGGGCCGGCATACTACGAGCAGTACTTC.